This TCR beta chain is drawn from a study of long-term antiretroviral therapy in people with HIV (dated by TCRdb to 2022 to 2024). Describing the broader study: The earliest samples were collected roughly a decade before the 2015 WHO recommendation for immediate ART, at a time when ART was usually postponed until CD4 counts fell. Test extractions of a monoclonal T-cell line alongside fewer than 40 polyclonal samples showed no cross-contamination during QIAcube processing. Whether ART initiation and durable HIV suppression were associated with changes in peripheral blood TRB repertoire composition and diversity was tested in a retrospective serial study. Of the roughly 27 participants with HIV, ten to eleven were female. The cohort contributed about 200 cryopreserved PBMC samples from around 30 adults with confirmed HIV infection, collected serially over a mean of approximately 6 years (range 1-12).

The immunoSEQ hsTCRB v3.0 assay was used at survey level resolution to sequence the TRB variable region. The target sequencing depth for TRB was 40,000-50,000 T-cell genomes per sample. Pooled TRB libraries were sequenced on an Illumina MiSeq with a v3 150-cycle kit. Per the source publication's procedure: Analysis of repertoires was carried out in R inside a reproducible Nextflow workflow spanning QC, data transformation and analysis. Custom analyses were implemented in LymphoSeq2, an R package for AIRR-Seq data exploration. After excluding a few samples that yielded fewer than 5000 total TRB sequences, some 190 HIV repertoires remained for analysis. Among the roughly 190 retained HIV repertoires, 55 to 65 were collected before ART initiation and roughly 130 were collected after ART initiation. Repertoires were downsampled to 5000 TRB nucleotide sequences, and summary statistics were averaged over 100 downsampling iterations. The analysis kept only TRB sequences whose CDR3 regions were at least seven amino acids long. Diversity was assessed using a clonality score derived from Shannon entropy and using the Gini coefficient. In the repertoire networks, any two of the top 5000 CDR3 amino acid sequences were linked whenever the two sequences differed by an edit distance of one. For TRB CDR3 amino acid sequences, antigen specificity groups and MHC restriction were predicted with GLIPH2. To flag known CMV, EBV, HIV or tissue antigen associations, CDR3 amino acid sequences were matched against VDJdb and McPAS-TCR. Pre-ART, post-ART and control groups were compared with Wilcoxon signed-rank tests and Holm-Bonferroni correction. Imported from immuneACCESS, the table was reduced by TCRdb to in-frame sequences with V and J called. These copies leave out some clones; in studies compared against another copy, an unresolved V gene accounts for under half, and the cause of the remainder is not known. From that table come the V and J calls and clone size; the DNA was used to work out D and trimming. The sample records 25,000 to 35,000 clones, over 85% of which are singletons. In total, the top ten clones hold about 6% of the sample.

In regard to this clone: Its recognized antigen is unknown. Base qualities are not provided; no much larger clone lies one nucleotide away.

Summary of the overall study and its limitations: No data were available on ART adherence, viral resistance or therapy changes, limiting inferences about post-ART repertoire changes. Expanded TRB clones identified before ART initiation dominated the repertoire at all time points, although this dominance fluctuated and declined in many PLHIV after ART. Since PBMC availability was limited, sequencing covered only the TCR beta chain, with no alpha chain pairing. Unsorted PBMC were profiled instead of sorted CD4+ and CD8+ T cells because pre-ART samples had limited cell numbers. CDR3 length ranges in HIV repertoires were narrower than in controls, and network structure suggested an antigen-experienced repertoire with only a slight naive shift after ART. A significant increase in TRB diversity was found to be associated with ART initiation, although TRB diversity was observed to remain significantly below that of transplant donor controls even after long-term ART. Samples dated from the mid-2000s to the late 2010s, and the ART regimens used may be less effective than current ones.

From a lookup of the germline V gene, CDR1 and CDR2 are MNHEY and SVGAGI. The junction shows trimming of 6 bases on V and 8 bases on J, plus 13 bases between the germline ends. The CDR3, from cysteine to phenylalanine, totals 12 residues. The DNA shown is the 36-base CDR3, in frame from base 1. To be included, a participant needed at least one PBMC sample from before ART initiation plus at least two post-ART samples. Treatment was received in the United States of America by all participants with HIV. Cryopreserved samples of roughly 0.95-10 million PBMC were thawed and washed before DNA extraction. At the time of the earliest PBMC sample, participants with HIV were aged between about 23 and 55 years. PBMC samples were contributed by each participant from 1-4 timepoints before ART initiation and 2-8 timepoints after ART initiation, with a median of 7 samples. Serial HIV viral load, CD4+ T-cell count, ART history and demographic data were obtained for every participant. A Qiagen kit on a QIAcube was used to extract genomic DNA from unsorted PBMC, with samples processed in batches of 12.

The source was unsorted PBMCs, collected about 6.5 years after starting antiretroviral therapy. The rearrangement joined TRBV6-5 to TRBJ1-2; there is no confident call for the D gene. The receptor was isolated from a woman aged 40 to 50 with HIV. The nucleotide sequence reads as follows: TGTGCCAGCAGAGGACCCGGTAACGGCTACACCTTC. Translation gives CASRGPGNGYTF.